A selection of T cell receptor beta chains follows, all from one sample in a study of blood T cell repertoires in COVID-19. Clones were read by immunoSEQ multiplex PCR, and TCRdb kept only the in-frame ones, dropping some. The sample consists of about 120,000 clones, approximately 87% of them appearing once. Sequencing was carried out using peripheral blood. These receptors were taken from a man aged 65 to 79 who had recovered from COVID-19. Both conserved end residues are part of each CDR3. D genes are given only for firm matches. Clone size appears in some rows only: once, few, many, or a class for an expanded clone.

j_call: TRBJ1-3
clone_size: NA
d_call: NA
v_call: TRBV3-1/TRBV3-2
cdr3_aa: CASSRLTGLRGNTIYF
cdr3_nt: TGTGCCAGCAGCCGGTTAACAGGGTTAAGGGGAAACACCATATATTTT

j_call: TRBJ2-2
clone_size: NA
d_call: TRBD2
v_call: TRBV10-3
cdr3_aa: CAISERRGGDGELFF
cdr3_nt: TGTGCCATCAGTGAGCGGCGGGGGGGCGACGGGGAGCTGTTTTTT

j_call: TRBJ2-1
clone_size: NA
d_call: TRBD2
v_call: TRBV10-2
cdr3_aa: CASRDARLAGGRSSYNEQFF
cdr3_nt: TGCGCCAGCAGAGACGCTAGACTAGCGGGGGGACGGAGCTCCTACAATGAGCAGTTCTTC

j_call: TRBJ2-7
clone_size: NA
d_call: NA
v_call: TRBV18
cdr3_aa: CASSRDGSSSSEQYF
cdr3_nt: TGTGCCAGCTCACGCGACGGGTCTTCCTCGTCCGAGCAGTACTTC

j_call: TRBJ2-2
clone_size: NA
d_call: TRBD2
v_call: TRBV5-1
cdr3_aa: CASSLVASGGNTGELFF
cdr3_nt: TGCGCCAGCAGCTTGGTGGCTAGCGGGGGGAACACCGGGGAGCTGTTTTTT

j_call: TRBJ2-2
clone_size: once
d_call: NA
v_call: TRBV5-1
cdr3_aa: CASSFPRTTANTGELFF
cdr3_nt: TGCGCCAGCAGCTTCCCAAGGACAACCGCGAACACCGGGGAGCTGTTTTTT

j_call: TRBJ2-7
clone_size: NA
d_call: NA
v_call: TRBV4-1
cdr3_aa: CASSQDPGGGSYEQYF
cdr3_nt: TGCGCCAGCAGCCAAGATCCGGGGGGCGGCTCCTACGAGCAGTACTTC

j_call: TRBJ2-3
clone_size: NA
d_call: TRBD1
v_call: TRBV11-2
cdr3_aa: CASSLGQGLRQYF
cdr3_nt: TGTGCCAGCAGCTTAGGACAGGGTTTGAGGCAGTATTTT

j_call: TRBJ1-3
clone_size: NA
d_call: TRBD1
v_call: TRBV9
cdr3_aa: CASSVAGQTAGNTIYF
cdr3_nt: TGTGCCAGCAGCGTAGCGGGACAGACGGCTGGAAACACCATATATTTT

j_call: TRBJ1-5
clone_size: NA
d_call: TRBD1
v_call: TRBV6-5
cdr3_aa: CASSTDRVNQPQHF
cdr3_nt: TGTGCCAGCAGTACCGACAGGGTGAATCAGCCCCAGCATTTT

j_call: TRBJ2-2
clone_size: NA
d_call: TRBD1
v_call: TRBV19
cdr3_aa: CASSMQDRETGELFF
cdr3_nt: TGTGCCAGTAGTATGCAGGACAGGGAAACCGGGGAGCTGTTTTTT

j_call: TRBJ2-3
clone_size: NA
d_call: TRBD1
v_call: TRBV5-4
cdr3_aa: CASRLDRGVTDTQYF
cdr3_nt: TGTGCCAGCAGACTGGACAGGGGAGTGACAGATACGCAGTATTTT

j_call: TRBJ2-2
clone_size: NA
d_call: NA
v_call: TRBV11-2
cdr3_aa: CASSLAGRRELFF
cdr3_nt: TGTGCCAGCAGCTTGGCCGGGAGAAGGGAGCTGTTTTTT

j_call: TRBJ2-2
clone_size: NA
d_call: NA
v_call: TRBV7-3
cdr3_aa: CASSTQGRGTGELFF
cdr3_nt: TGTGCCAGCAGCACACAGGGAAGGGGCACCGGGGAGCTGTTTTTT

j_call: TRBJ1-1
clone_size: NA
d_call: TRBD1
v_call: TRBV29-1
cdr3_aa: CSVVTGANTEAFF
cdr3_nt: TGCAGCGTTGTAACAGGGGCGAACACTGAAGCTTTCTTT

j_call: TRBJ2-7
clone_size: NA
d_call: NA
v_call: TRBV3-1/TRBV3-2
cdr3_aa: CASSTRHGDQYF
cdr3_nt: TGTGCCAGCAGCACCCGACACGGCGATCAGTACTTC

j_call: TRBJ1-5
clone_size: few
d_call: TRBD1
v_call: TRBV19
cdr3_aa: CASSLTGGNQPQHF
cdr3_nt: TGTGCCAGTAGTCTGACAGGGGGGAATCAGCCCCAGCATTTT

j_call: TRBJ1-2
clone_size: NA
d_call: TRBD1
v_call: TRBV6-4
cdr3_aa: CASSSDRGRGGYTF
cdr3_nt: TGTGCCAGCAGTTCGGACAGGGGGCGTGGTGGCTACACCTTC

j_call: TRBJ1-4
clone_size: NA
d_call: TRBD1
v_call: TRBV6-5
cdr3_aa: CASRTTGGGEKLFF
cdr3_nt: TGTGCCAGCAGAACGACAGGGGGTGGGGAAAAACTGTTTTTT

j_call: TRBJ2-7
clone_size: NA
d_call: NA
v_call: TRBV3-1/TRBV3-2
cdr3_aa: CASSVTAFEQYF
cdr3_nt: TGTGCCAGCAGCGTGACAGCCTTCGAGCAGTACTTC

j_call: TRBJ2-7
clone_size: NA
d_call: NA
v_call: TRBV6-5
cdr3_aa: CASMPGSSYEQYF
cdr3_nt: TGTGCCAGCATGCCGGGGTCCTCCTACGAGCAGTACTTC

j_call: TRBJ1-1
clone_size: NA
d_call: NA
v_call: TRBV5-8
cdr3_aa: CASSVDRNTEAFF
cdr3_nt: TGTGCCAGCAGCGTGGACAGGAACACTGAAGCTTTCTTT

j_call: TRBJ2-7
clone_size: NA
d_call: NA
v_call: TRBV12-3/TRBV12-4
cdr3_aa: CASSLTAYEQYF
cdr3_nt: TGTGCCAGCAGTTTGACAGCCTACGAGCAGTACTTC

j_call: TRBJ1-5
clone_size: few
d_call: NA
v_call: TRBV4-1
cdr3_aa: CASSQEGLPQHF
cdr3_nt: TGCGCCAGCAGCCAAGAGGGACTGCCCCAGCATTTT

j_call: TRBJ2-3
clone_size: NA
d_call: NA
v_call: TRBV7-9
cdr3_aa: CASSLGAGGTDTQYF
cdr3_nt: TGTGCCAGCAGCTTAGGGGCAGGGGGCACAGATACGCAGTATTTT

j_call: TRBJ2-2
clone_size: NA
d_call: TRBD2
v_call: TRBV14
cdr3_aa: CASSQDFSGAGELFF
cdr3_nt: TGTGCCAGCAGCCAAGATTTTAGCGGGGCCGGGGAGCTGTTTTTT

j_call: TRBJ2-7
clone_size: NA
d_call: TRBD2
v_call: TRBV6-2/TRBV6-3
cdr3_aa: CASSYRGRGYEQYF
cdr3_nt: TGTGCCAGCAGTTACCGAGGGAGGGGCTACGAGCAGTACTTC

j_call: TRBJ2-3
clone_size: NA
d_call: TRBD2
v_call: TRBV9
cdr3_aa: CASSVGSGVITDTQYF
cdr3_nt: TGTGCCAGCAGCGTAGGTAGCGGGGTTATCACAGATACGCAGTATTTT